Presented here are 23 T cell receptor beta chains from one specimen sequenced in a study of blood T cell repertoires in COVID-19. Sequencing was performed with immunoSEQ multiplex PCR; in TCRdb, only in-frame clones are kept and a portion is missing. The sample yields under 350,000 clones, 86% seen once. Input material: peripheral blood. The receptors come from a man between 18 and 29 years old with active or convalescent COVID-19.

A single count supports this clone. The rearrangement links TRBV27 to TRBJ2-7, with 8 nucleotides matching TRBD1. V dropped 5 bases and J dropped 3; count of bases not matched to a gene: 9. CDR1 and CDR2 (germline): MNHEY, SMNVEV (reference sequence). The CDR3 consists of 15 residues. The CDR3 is CASSLGTGANYEQYF. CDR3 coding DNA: TGTGCCAGCAGTCTTGGGACAGGAGCTAACTACGAGCAGTACTTC.

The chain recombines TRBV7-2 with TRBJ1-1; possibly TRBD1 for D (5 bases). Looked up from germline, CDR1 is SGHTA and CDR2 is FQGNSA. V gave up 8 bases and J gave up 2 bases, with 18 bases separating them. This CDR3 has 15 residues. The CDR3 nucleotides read TGTGCCAGCCAACCACCCGACAGAACAAACACTGAAGCTTTCTTT. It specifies CASQPPDRTNTEAFF. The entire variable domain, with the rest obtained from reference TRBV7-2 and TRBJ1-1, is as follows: GAGVSQSPSNKVTEKGKDVELRCDPISGHTALYWYRQSLGQGLEFLIYFQGNSAPDKSGLPSDRFSAERTGGSVSTLTIQRTQQEDSAVYLCASQPPDRTNTEAFFGQGTRLTVV.

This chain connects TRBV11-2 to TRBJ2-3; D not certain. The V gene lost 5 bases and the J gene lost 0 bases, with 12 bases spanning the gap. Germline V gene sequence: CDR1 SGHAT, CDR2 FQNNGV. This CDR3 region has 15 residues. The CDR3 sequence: CASSLLVGSTDTQYF. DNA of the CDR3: TGTGCCAGCAGCCTCCTAGTTGGAAGCACAGATACGCAGTATTTT.

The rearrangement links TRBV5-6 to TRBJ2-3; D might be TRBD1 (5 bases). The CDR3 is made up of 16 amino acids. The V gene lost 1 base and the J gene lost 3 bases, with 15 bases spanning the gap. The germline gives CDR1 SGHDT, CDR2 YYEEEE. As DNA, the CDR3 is TGTGCCAGCAGCTTGTATACTCTAGGGGTAACAGATACGCAGTATTTT. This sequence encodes CASSLYTLGVTDTQYF. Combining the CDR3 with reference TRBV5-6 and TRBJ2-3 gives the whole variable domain DAGVTQSPTHLIKTRGQQVTLRCSPKSGHDTVSWYQQALGQGPQFIFQYYEEEERQRGNFPDRFSGHQFPNYSSELNVNALLLGDSALYLCASSLYTLGVTDTQYFGPGTRLTVL.

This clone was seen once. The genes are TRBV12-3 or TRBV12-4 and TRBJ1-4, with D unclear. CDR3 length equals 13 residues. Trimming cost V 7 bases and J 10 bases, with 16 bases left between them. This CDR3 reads CASTSGSIGKLFF. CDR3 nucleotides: TGTGCCAGCACCTCCGGGTCCATAGGAAAACTGTTTTTT.

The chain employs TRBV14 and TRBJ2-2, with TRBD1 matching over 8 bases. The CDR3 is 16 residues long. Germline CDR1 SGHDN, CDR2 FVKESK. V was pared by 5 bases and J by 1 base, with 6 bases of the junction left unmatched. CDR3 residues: CASSYTGTGNTGELFF. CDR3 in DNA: TGTGCCAGCAGCTACACCGGGACAGGGAACACCGGGGAGCTGTTTTTT.

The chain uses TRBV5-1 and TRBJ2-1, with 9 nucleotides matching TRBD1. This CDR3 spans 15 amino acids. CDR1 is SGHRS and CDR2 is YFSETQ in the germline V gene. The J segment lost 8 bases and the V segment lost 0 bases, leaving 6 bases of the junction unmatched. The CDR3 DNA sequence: TGCGCCAGCAGCTTGGAGGGACAGGGTCTCTATGAGCAGTTCTTC. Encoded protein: CASSLEGQGLYEQFF.

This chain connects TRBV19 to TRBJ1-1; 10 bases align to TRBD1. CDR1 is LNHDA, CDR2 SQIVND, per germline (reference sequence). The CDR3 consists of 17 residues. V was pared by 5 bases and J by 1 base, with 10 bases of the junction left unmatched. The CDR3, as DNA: TGTGCCAGTAGTCCCCTACCCGGACAGGGGGGGAACACTGAAGCTTTCTTT. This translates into CASSPLPGQGGNTEAFF. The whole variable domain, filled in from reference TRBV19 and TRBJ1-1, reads DGGITQSPKYLFRKEGQNVTLSCEQNLNHDAMYWYRQDPGQGLRLIYYSQIVNDFQKGDIAEGYSVSREKKESFPLTVTSAQKNPTAFYLCASSPLPGQGGNTEAFFGQGTRLTVV.

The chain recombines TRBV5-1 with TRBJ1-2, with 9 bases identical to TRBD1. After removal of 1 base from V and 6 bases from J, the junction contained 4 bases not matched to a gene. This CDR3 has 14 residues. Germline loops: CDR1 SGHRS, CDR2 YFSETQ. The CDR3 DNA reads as TGCGCCAGCAGCTTGTTACAGGGGGCCGATGGCTACACCTTC. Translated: CASSLLQGADGYTF.

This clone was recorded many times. In DNA form, the CDR3 reads TGTGCCACTTCGGGACAGGGCTACGAGCAGTACTTC. Translating gives CATSGQGYEQYF. The chain uses TRBV19 and TRBJ2-7; 9 bases match TRBD1. Germline CDR1 is LNHDA and CDR2 is SQIVND (reference sequence). Trimming cost V 10 bases and J 3 bases; bases outside gene matches: 4. This CDR3 is 12 amino acids long. The full variable domain, completed using reference TRBV19 and TRBJ2-7, is DGGITQSPKYLFRKEGQNVTLSCEQNLNHDAMYWYRQDPGQGLRLIYYSQIVNDFQKGDIAEGYSVSREKKESFPLTVTSAQKNPTAFYLCATSGQGYEQYFGPGTRLTVT.

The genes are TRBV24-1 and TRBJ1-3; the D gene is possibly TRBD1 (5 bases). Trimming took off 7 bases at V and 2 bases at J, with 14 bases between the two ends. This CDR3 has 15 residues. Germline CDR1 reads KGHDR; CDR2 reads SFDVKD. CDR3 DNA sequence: TGTGCCACCAGAAGGACAAAACCGGCTGGAAACACCATATATTTT. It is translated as CATRRTKPAGNTIYF.

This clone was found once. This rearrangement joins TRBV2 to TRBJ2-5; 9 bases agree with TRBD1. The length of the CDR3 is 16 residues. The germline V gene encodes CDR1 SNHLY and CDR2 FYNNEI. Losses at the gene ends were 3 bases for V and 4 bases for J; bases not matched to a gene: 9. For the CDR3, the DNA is TGTGCCAGCAGTGATTATTTGGGGACAGGGTTAGAGACCCAGTACTTC. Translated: CASSDYLGTGLETQYF.

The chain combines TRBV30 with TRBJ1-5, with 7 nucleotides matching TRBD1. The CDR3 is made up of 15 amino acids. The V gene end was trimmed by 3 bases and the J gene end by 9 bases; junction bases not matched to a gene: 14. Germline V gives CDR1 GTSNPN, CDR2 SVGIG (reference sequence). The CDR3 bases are TGTGCCTGGAGGAGGGACAGTTCGAATCAGGGGCCCCAGCATTTT. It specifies CAWRRDSSNQGPQHF.

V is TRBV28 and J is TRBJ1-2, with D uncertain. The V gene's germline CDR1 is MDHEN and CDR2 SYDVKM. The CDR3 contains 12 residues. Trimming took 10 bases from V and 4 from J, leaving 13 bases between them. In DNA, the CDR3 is TGTGCCACCTCGGTGGGGAGCTATGGCTACACCTTC. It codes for CATSVGSYGYTF.

In nucleotides, the CDR3 is TGTGCCAGCAGCGTAGGAGCCCAAAACACTGAAGCTTTCTTT. Translated, it gives CASSVGAQNTEAFF. V is TRBV9 and J is TRBJ1-1; no clear D. This CDR3 is built from 14 residues. Germline V gene data show CDR1 as SGDLS and CDR2 as YYNGEE. V gave up 0 bases and J gave up 2 bases, with 8 bases separating them.

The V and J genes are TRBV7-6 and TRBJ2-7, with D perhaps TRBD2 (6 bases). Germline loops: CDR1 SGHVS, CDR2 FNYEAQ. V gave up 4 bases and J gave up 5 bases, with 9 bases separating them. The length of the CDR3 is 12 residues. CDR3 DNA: TGTGCCAGCAGCTCTAGGAGGGACGAGCAGTACTTC. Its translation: CASSSRRDEQYF.

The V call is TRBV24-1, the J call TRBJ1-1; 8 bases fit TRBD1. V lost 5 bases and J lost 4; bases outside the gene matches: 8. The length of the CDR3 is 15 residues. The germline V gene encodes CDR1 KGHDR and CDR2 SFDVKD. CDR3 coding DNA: TGTGCCACCAGTGGCCAGGGGGCGCGTGGCACTGAAGCTTTCTTT. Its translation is CATSGQGARGTEAFF.

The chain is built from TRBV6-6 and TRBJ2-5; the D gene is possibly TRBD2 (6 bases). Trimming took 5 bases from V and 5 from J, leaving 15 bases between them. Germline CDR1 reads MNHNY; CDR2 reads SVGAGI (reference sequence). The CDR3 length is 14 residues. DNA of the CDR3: TGTGCCAGCAGTACCTCGGGACTCGGGGAGACCCAGTACTTC. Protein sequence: CASSTSGLGETQYF.

CDR3 sequence: CAWSLFSRSSYNEQFF. DNA for the CDR3: TGTGCCTGGAGTTTGTTCTCCCGGAGCTCCTACAATGAGCAGTTCTTC. J is TRBJ2-1 and V is TRBV30; D unclear. The CDR3 sequence is 16 residues long. The germline V gene encodes CDR1 GTSNPN and CDR2 SVGIG (reference sequence). Between the trimmed V and J ends, which lost 2 bases and 0 bases, there was a span of 14 bases.

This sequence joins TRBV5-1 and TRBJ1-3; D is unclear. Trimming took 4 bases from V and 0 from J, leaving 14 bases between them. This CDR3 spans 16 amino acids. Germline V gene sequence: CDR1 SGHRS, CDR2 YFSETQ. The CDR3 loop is CASSPVEGGSGNTIYF. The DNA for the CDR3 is TGCGCCAGCAGCCCGGTCGAGGGAGGCTCTGGAAACACCATATATTTT.

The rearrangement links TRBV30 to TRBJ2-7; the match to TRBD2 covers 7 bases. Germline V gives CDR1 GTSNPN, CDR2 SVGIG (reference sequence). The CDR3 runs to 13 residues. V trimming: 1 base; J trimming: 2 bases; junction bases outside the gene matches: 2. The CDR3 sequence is CAWSGGGAYEQYF. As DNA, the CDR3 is TGTGCCTGGAGTGGCGGGGGTGCCTACGAGCAGTACTTC.

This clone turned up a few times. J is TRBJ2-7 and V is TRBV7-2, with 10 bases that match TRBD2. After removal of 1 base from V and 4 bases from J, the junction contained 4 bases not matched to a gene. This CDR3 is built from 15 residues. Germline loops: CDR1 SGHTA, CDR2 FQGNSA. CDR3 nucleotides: TGTGCCAGCAGCTTAGGACCTAGCGGGAGTTACGAGCAGTACTTC. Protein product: CASSLGPSGSYEQYF.

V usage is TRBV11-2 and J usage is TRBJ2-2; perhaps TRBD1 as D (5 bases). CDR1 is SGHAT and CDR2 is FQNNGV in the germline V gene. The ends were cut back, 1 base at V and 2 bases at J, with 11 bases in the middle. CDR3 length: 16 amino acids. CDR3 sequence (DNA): TGTGCCAGCAGCTTAGCCCCTGACAGAAACACCGGGGAGCTGTTTTTT. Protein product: CASSLAPDRNTGELFF.